These T cell receptor beta chains were read from a single sample in a study of shared clonotypes between healthy human individuals. Data came from immunoSEQ multiplex PCR; TCRdb stores just in-frame clones and leaves some out. This sample has around 620,000 clones, with around 95% found just once. Material for sequencing was naive CD8+ T cells sorted from blood. These receptor sequences come from a woman aged 30 to 39 in good health. Both conserved end residues are part of each CDR3. The D gene is left open where the match is weak. For some rows the clone size is stated as once, few or many, or as a class when expanded; others skip it.

clone_size,j_call,d_call,v_call,cdr3_aa,cdr3_nt
NA,TRBJ2-4,TRBD1,TRBV19,CASSLNRDRNLAKNIQYF,TGTGCCAGTAGTTTAAACCGGGACAGGAATCTAGCCAAAAACATTCAGTACTTC
NA,TRBJ2-1,TRBD1,TRBV9,CASSVEGQGSNEQFF,TGTGCCAGCAGCGTAGAGGGACAGGGGAGCAATGAGCAGTTCTTC
NA,TRBJ1-1,NA,TRBV2,CAVQDTNTEAFF,TGTGCCGTACAGGACACAAACACTGAAGCTTTCTTT
NA,TRBJ2-7,NA,TRBV7-7,CASSLAEAYEQYF,TGTGCCAGCAGCTTAGCGGAAGCCTACGAGCAGTACTTC
NA,TRBJ2-7,TRBD1,TRBV11-1,CASSPSGTGTSEQYF,TGTGCCAGCAGCCCATCCGGGACAGGGACGTCCGAGCAGTACTTC
few,TRBJ2-7,NA,TRBV27,CASRPGTGYEQYF,TGTGCCAGCAGACCCGGGACTGGTTACGAGCAGTACTTC
once,TRBJ2-4,TRBD2,TRBV28,CASSPLAGLAKNIQYF,TGTGCCAGCAGTCCTCTAGCGGGATTAGCCAAAAACATTCAGTACTTC
NA,TRBJ1-3,NA,TRBV7-6,CASSLQGPGNTIYF,TGTGCCAGCAGCTTACAGGGCCCTGGAAACACCATATATTTT
NA,TRBJ2-7,NA,TRBV27,CASSSGFTYEQYF,TGTGCCAGCAGTTCCGGATTCACCTACGAGCAGTACTTC
NA,TRBJ2-1,NA,TRBV5-1,CASSPLAHKVYNEQFF,TGCGCCAGCAGCCCACTAGCCCACAAGGTCTACAATGAGCAGTTCTTC
NA,TRBJ2-1,TRBD2,TRBV10-1,CASSETPSGDEQFF,TGCGCCAGCAGTGAGACCCCTAGCGGGGATGAGCAGTTCTTC
NA,TRBJ2-1,TRBD2,TRBV5-1,CASSSGTSGIAEQFF,TGCGCCAGCAGCTCAGGGACTAGCGGGATAGCTGAGCAGTTCTTC
once,TRBJ1-5,NA,TRBV19,CASSPFPIQGTATHF,TGTGCCAGTAGTCCGTTCCCGATACAGGGTACCGCGACACATTTT
NA,TRBJ1-1,NA,TRBV9,CASSLGGGNTEAFF,TGTGCCAGCAGCCTCGGAGGGGGGAACACTGAAGCTTTCTTT
NA,TRBJ2-7,TRBD2,TRBV5-6,CASTGGRIYEQYF,TGTGCCAGCACGGGCGGGAGAATCTACGAGCAGTACTTC
NA,TRBJ2-7,TRBD1,TRBV13,CASSSPRQGDYEQYF,TGTGCCAGCAGCTCGCCGAGACAGGGGGACTACGAGCAGTACTTC
once,TRBJ2-1,TRBD2,TRBV4-1,CASSQELAGGGSYNEQFF,TGCGCCAGCAGCCAAGAATTGGCGGGAGGGGGTTCCTACAATGAGCAGTTCTTC
NA,TRBJ2-1,NA,TRBV11-2,CASSNSGRGQNNEQFF,TGTGCCAGCAGCAATAGTGGGCGCGGGCAGAACAATGAGCAGTTCTTC
NA,TRBJ2-7,TRBD1,TRBV18,CASSPLTPGQGRLYEQYF,TGTGCCAGCTCACCATTAACCCCCGGACAGGGTAGGCTCTACGAGCAGTACTTC
NA,TRBJ2-2,TRBD2,TRBV19,CASSRESSGRPTGELFF,TGTGCCAGTAGTCGCGAGTCTAGCGGGAGGCCGACCGGGGAGCTGTTTTTT
NA,TRBJ2-7,NA,TRBV7-2,CASSLGRFYYEQYF,TGTGCCAGCAGCTTAGGGCGGTTTTACTACGAGCAGTACTTC
NA,TRBJ2-7,TRBD2,TRBV9,CASSVSPAGGSYEQYF,TGTGCCAGCAGCGTATCCCCGGCGGGAGGGTCGTACGAGCAGTACTTC
NA,TRBJ2-7,TRBD1,TRBV7-9,CASSPRQGLSYEQYF,TGTGCCAGCAGCCCCCGACAGGGGCTCTCCTACGAGCAGTACTTC
NA,TRBJ2-3,NA,TRBV27,CASTNTSRTQYF,TGTGCCAGCACTAATACTAGCCGGACGCAGTATTTT
NA,TRBJ2-7,TRBD2,TRBV7-9,CASSPTLGDYSYEQYF,TGTGCCAGCAGCCCAACGCTGGGGGACTATTCCTACGAGCAGTACTTC
NA,TRBJ2-4,NA,TRBV5-1,CASADTKNIQYF,TGCGCCAGCGCGGACACTAAAAACATTCAGTACTTC
NA,TRBJ2-3,NA,TRBV2,CASSDSDRQFTQYF,TGTGCCAGCAGTGATTCGGACAGACAGTTTACGCAGTATTTT
NA,TRBJ2-7,NA,TRBV11-2,CASTRWAGLEDPYEQYF,TGTGCCAGTACCCGATGGGCGGGATTGGAAGATCCCTACGAGCAGTACTTC
NA,TRBJ2-5,NA,TRBV27,CASAATAGRETQYF,TGTGCCAGCGCCGCGACAGCCGGGCGGGAGACCCAGTACTTC
NA,TRBJ1-6,TRBD1,TRBV28,CASSLPRQGRTYNSPLHF,TGTGCCAGCAGTTTGCCTCGACAGGGGAGGACCTATAATTCACCCCTCCACTTT
NA,TRBJ2-5,NA,TRBV27,CASSLTGIQETQYF,TGTGCCAGCAGTTTGACAGGTATTCAGGAGACCCAGTACTTC
NA,TRBJ2-5,NA,TRBV10-1,CASSAWLQETQYF,TGCGCCAGCAGTGCCTGGTTACAAGAGACCCAGTACTTC
NA,TRBJ2-5,NA,TRBV5-1,CASSLIGDVETQYF,TGCGCCAGCAGCCTAATTGGAGATGTGGAGACCCAGTACTTC
NA,TRBJ2-1,NA,TRBV7-9,CASSLGGSYNEQFF,TGTGCCAGCAGCTTGGGGGGCTCCTACAATGAGCAGTTCTTC
NA,TRBJ2-1,NA,TRBV27,CASTLQTGLALNEQFF,TGTGCCAGCACCCTACAGACCGGGCTAGCGCTGAATGAGCAGTTCTTC
NA,TRBJ1-1,NA,TRBV7-9,CASSPYTEAFF,TGTGCCAGCAGCCCGTACACTGAAGCTTTCTTT
NA,TRBJ2-7,NA,TRBV10-2,CASSEDRTYEQYF,TGCGCCAGCAGTGAAGACCGGACCTACGAGCAGTACTTC
NA,TRBJ2-1,NA,TRBV7-8,CASSLVPGSSYNEQFF,TGTGCCAGCAGCTTAGTCCCGGGAAGCTCCTACAATGAGCAGTTCTTC
NA,TRBJ2-1,TRBD2,TRBV4-1,CASSQAPEPLAGGWNEQFF,TGCGCCAGCAGCCAGGCCCCAGAACCACTAGCGGGAGGGTGGAATGAGCAGTTCTTC
NA,TRBJ2-3,NA,TRBV5-6,CASSSIASTDTQYF,TGTGCCAGCAGCTCAATAGCGAGCACAGATACGCAGTATTTT
NA,TRBJ1-1,TRBD1,TRBV2,CASSGQGGYTEAFF,TGTGCCAGCAGTGGACAGGGGGGCTACACTGAAGCTTTCTTT
NA,TRBJ2-7,TRBD2,TRBV30,CAARLAGGHEQYF,TGTGCCGCACGACTAGCGGGAGGTCACGAGCAGTACTTC
NA,TRBJ1-5,TRBD1,TRBV5-8,CASSREKRTGWSQPQHF,TGTGCCAGCAGCCGAGAAAAACGGACAGGGTGGAGTCAGCCCCAGCATTTT
NA,TRBJ2-7,NA,TRBV27,CASSLQQVPISYEQYF,TGTGCCAGCAGTTTACAACAGGTGCCTATCTCCTACGAGCAGTACTTC
NA,TRBJ1-1,NA,TRBV27,CASSFSGAYTEAFF,TGTGCCAGCAGTTTTTCAGGGGCTTACACTGAAGCTTTCTTT
NA,TRBJ1-5,TRBD1,TRBV7-9,CASSQDRAGQPQHF,TGTGCCAGCAGCCAAGACAGGGCGGGGCAGCCCCAGCATTTT
NA,TRBJ2-5,NA,TRBV7-2,CASSPLTETQYF,TGTGCCAGCAGCCCCCTGACGGAGACCCAGTACTTC
once,TRBJ2-7,NA,TRBV19,CASSFAGNYEQYF,TGTGCCAGTAGTTTCGCGGGGAACTACGAGCAGTACTTC
NA,TRBJ2-7,NA,TRBV30,CAWSGGLYEQYF,TGTGCCTGGAGTGGGGGGCTCTATGAGCAGTACTTC
NA,TRBJ2-7,TRBD2,TRBV28,CASSSTLTSGSYEQYF,TGTGCCAGCAGTTCCACCCTTACTAGCGGCTCCTACGAGCAGTACTTC
NA,TRBJ2-7,NA,TRBV7-6,CASSLESGGLTYEQYF,TGTGCCAGCAGCTTAGAATCCGGGGGCTTAACCTACGAGCAGTACTTC
few,TRBJ1-1,NA,TRBV27,CASSFGVGNTEAFF,TGTGCCAGCAGTTTTGGCGTAGGGAACACTGAAGCTTTCTTT
NA,TRBJ2-1,NA,TRBV7-5,CVRSLVVAGYSYNEQFF,TGTGTCAGAAGCTTAGTAGTAGCGGGTTACTCCTACAATGAGCAGTTCTTC
NA,TRBJ2-2,TRBD1,TRBV14,CASSQDSGQGFSTGELFF,TGTGCCAGCAGCCAAGATTCCGGACAGGGGTTCAGTACCGGGGAGCTGTTTTTT